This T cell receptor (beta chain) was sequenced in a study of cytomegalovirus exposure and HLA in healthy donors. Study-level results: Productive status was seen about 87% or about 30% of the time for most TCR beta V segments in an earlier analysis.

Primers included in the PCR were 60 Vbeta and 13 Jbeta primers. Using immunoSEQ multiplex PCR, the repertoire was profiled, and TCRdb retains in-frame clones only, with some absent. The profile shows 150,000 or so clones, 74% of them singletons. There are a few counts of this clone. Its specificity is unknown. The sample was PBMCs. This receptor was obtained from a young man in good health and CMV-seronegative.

The CDR3 DNA reads as TGTGCCAGCAGTTTATCGGGGGGTGGCGAGCAGTACTTC. Translating it yields CASSLSGGGEQYF. The chain employs TRBV27 and TRBJ2-7, with TRBD2 as a possible D gene (6 bases). V lost 0 bases to trimming and J lost 6 bases, with 9 bases between them. The CDR3 sequence is 13 residues long. The germline gives CDR1 MNHEY, CDR2 SMNVEV (reference sequence).